These T cell receptor beta chains were read from a single sample in a study of blood T cell repertoires in COVID-19. Produced via immunoSEQ multiplex PCR; TCRdb's table is partial and in-frame only. The table has 55,000 to 95,000 clones, 81% seen once; the top ten hold approximately 22%. The sequenced sample was peripheral blood. Receptors originate from a woman in her 70s with acute or convalescent COVID-19. CDR3s include the opening cysteine and the closing phenylalanine or tryptophan. The order of the fields is CDR3 length, J gene, clone size, D gene, V gene, CDR3 protein, CDR3 DNA. D genes are given only for firm matches. Not all rows give a size; the values are once, few, many and, for expanded clones, a class.

>17|TRBJ2-1|NA|TRBD2|TRBV2
CASSPGASGTHWNEQFF
TGTGCCAGCAGTCCTGGTGCTAGCGGAACTCATTGGAATGAGCAGTTCTTC
>20|TRBJ2-1|NA|TRBD2|TRBV4-1
CASSQDGRTSGRGSYNEQFF
TGCGCCAGCAGCCAAGATGGTAGGACTAGCGGGCGGGGCTCCTACAATGAGCAGTTCTTC
>15|TRBJ2-5|few|NA|TRBV2
CASSPWGPGLETQYF
TGTGCCAGCAGCCCCTGGGGGCCCGGCTTAGAGACCCAGTACTTC
>16|TRBJ2-1|NA|TRBD1|TRBV5-1
CASRSLGTGTYNEQFF
TGCGCCAGCAGATCGTTGGGGACAGGGACATACAATGAGCAGTTCTTC
>19|TRBJ2-3|NA|NA|TRBV21-1
CASSKRGRWQITSTDTQYF
TGTGCCAGCAGCAAAAGGGGTAGGTGGCAGATAACTAGCACAGATACGCAGTATTTT
>15|TRBJ1-6|NA|NA|TRBV28
CASSPPSSYNSPLHF
TGTGCCAGCAGTCCCCCTAGCTCCTATAATTCACCCCTCCACTTT
>15|TRBJ1-2|NA|TRBD1|TRBV7-9
CASSLAGGTGLAVTF
TGTGCCAGCAGCTTAGCGGGAGGGACAGGACTGGCCGTAACCTTC
>16|TRBJ2-3|once|TRBD2|TRBV4-1
CASSQDIAGGRGTQYF
TGCGCCAGCAGCCAGGACATAGCGGGTGGGAGGGGTACGCAGTATTTT
>17|TRBJ2-3|NA|TRBD2|TRBV27
CASSPPQLAGGTDTQYF
TGTGCCAGCAGTCCCCCGCAACTAGCGGGAGGCACAGATACGCAGTATTTT
>20|TRBJ2-3|NA|TRBD1|TRBV3-1/TRBV3-2
CASSRKYGEGQGRFADTQYF
TGTGCCAGCAGTCGGAAATATGGGGAAGGACAGGGGCGATTTGCAGATACGCAGTATTTT
>13|TRBJ1-2|NA|TRBD1|TRBV18
CASSPNRGQGYTF
TGTGCCAGCTCCCCAAACAGGGGGCAAGGCTACACCTTC
>14|TRBJ1-1|NA|NA|TRBV15
CATSTRATITEAFF
TGTGCCACCAGCACCAGGGCTACTATCACTGAAGCTTTCTTT
>16|TRBJ2-5|NA|TRBD2|TRBV28
CASSLDLAGAFETQYF
TGTGCCAGCAGTTTAGACCTAGCGGGTGCTTTTGAGACCCAGTACTTC
>16|TRBJ2-7|NA|NA|TRBV6-6
CASSYNRGPVTYEQYF
TGTGCCAGCAGTTACAATCGTGGTCCAGTTACCTACGAGCAGTACTTC
>15|TRBJ2-1|NA|TRBD2|TRBV10-1
CASSVGTSPYNEQFF
TGCGCCAGCAGTGTTGGGACTAGCCCATACAATGAGCAGTTCTTC
>14|TRBJ1-6|once|TRBD1|TRBV18
CASSTDRANSPLHF
TGTGCCAGCTCAACTGACAGGGCAAATTCACCCCTCCACTTT
>13|TRBJ1-1|once|NA|TRBV6-5
CASSPLGGSEAFF
TGTGCCAGCAGTCCCCTAGGCGGGTCCGAAGCTTTCTTT
>16|TRBJ2-2|NA|NA|TRBV18
CASSQSLSGNTGELFF
TGTGCCAGCTCACAGTCCCTCTCGGGGAACACCGGGGAGCTGTTTTTT
>19|TRBJ2-2|NA|TRBD2|TRBV3-1/TRBV3-2
CASSQDPWTSGPPTGELFF
TGTGCCAGCAGCCAAGATCCCTGGACTAGCGGACCTCCGACCGGGGAGCTGTTTTTT
>16|TRBJ1-4|NA|TRBD1|TRBV18
CASSPPGTGVNEKLFF
TGTGCCAGCTCACCCCCCGGGACAGGGGTTAATGAAAAACTGTTTTTT
>14|TRBJ1-2|NA|TRBD1|TRBV3-1/TRBV3-2
CASSQDRGLGGYTF
TGTGCCAGCAGCCAAGACAGGGGGCTTGGAGGGTACACCTTC
>15|TRBJ1-1|few|TRBD1|TRBV27
CASNRQGAMNTEAFF
TGTGCCAGCAATCGGCAGGGGGCTATGAACACTGAAGCTTTCTTT
>16|TRBJ2-2|NA|TRBD1|TRBV9
CASSYEGAANTGELFF
TGTGCCAGCAGCTACGAGGGGGCGGCGAACACCGGGGAGCTGTTTTTT
>11|TRBJ1-3|NA|NA|TRBV20-1
CSAGQRSTIYF
TGCAGTGCTGGACAGAGAAGCACCATATATTTT
>11|TRBJ1-2|NA|NA|TRBV6-1
CASSDSYGYTF
TGTGCCAGCAGTGACAGCTATGGCTACACCTTC
>14|TRBJ2-5|once|NA|TRBV10-2
CASCDDRGGETQYF
TGCGCCAGCTGTGACGACAGGGGAGGGGAGACCCAGTACTTC
>12|TRBJ1-1|NA|TRBD1|TRBV28
CASSSGGWRAFF
TGTGCCAGCAGTTCAGGGGGATGGAGAGCTTTCTTT
>16|TRBJ2-3|NA|TRBD2|TRBV5-1
CASSRGLAGERDTQYF
TGCGCCAGCAGCCGGGGACTAGCGGGAGAAAGGGATACGCAGTATTTT
>15|TRBJ2-1|NA|TRBD2|TRBV5-6
CASRLGLAGDNEQFF
TGTGCCAGCAGGTTAGGACTAGCGGGAGACAATGAGCAGTTCTTC
>15|TRBJ2-3|once|NA|TRBV5-1
CASSWGLDATDTQYF
TGCGCCAGCAGCTGGGGCCTCGATGCCACAGATACGCAGTATTTT